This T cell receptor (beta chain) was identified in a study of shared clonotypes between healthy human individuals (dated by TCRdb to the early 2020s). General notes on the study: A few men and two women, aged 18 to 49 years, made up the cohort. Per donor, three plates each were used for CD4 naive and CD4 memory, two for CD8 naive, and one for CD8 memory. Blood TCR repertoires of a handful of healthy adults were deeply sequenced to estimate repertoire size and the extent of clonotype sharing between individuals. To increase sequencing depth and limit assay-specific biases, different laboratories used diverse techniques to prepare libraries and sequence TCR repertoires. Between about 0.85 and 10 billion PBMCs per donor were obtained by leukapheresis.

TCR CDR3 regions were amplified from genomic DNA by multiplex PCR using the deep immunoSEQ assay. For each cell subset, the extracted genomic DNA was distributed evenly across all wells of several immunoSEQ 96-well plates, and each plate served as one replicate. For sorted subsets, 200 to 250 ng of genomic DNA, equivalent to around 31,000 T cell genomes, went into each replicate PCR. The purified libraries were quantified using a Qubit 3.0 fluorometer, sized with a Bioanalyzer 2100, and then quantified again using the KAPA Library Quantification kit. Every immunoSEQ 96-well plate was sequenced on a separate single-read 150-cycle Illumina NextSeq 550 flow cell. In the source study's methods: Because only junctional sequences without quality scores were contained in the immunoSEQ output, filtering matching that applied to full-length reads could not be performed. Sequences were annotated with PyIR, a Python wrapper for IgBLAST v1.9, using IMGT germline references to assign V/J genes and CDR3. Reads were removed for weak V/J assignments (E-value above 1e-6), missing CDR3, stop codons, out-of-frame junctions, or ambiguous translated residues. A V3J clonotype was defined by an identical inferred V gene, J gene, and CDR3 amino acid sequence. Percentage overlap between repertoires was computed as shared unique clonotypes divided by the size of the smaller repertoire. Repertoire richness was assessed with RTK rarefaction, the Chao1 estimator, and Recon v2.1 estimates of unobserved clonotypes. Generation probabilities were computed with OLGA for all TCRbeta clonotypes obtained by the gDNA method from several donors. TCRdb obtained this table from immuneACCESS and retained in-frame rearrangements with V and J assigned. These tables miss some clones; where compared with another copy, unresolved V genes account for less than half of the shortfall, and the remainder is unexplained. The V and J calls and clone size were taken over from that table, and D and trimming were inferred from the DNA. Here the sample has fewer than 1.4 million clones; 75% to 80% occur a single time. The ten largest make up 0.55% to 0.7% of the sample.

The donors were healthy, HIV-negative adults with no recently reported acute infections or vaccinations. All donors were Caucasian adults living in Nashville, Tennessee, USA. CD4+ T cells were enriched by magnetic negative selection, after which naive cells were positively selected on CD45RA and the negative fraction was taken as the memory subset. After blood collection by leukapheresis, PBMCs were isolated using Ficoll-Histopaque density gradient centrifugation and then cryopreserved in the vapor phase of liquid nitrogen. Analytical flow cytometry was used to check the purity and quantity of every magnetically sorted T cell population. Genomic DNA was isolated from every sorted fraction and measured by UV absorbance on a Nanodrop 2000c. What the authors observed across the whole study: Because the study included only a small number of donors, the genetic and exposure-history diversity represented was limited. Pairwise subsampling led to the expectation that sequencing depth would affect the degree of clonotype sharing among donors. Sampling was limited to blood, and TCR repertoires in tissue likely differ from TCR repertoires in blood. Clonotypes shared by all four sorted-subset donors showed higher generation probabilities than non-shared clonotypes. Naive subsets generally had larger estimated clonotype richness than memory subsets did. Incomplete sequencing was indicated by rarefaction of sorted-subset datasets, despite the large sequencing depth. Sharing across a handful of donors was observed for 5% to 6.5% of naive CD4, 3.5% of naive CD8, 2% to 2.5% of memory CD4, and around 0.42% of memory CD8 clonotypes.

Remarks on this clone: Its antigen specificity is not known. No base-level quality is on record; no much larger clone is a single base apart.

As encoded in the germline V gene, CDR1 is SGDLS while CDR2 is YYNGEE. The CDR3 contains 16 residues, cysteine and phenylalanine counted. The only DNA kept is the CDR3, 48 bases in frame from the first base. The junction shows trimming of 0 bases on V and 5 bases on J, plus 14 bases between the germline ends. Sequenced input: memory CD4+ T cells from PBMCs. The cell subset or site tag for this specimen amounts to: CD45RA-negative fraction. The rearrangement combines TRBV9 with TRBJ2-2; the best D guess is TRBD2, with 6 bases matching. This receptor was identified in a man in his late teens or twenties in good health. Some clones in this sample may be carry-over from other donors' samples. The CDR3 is CASSVGWTTMTGELFF. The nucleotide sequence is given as TGTGCCAGCAGCGTAGGGTGGACTACAATGACCGGGGAGCTGTTTTTT. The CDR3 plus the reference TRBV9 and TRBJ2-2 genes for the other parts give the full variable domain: DSGVTQTPKHLITATGQRVTLRCSPRSGDLSVYWYQQSLDQGLQFLIQYYNGEERAKGNILERFSAQQFPDLHSELNLSSLELGDSALYFCASSVGWTTMTGELFFGEGSRLTVL.